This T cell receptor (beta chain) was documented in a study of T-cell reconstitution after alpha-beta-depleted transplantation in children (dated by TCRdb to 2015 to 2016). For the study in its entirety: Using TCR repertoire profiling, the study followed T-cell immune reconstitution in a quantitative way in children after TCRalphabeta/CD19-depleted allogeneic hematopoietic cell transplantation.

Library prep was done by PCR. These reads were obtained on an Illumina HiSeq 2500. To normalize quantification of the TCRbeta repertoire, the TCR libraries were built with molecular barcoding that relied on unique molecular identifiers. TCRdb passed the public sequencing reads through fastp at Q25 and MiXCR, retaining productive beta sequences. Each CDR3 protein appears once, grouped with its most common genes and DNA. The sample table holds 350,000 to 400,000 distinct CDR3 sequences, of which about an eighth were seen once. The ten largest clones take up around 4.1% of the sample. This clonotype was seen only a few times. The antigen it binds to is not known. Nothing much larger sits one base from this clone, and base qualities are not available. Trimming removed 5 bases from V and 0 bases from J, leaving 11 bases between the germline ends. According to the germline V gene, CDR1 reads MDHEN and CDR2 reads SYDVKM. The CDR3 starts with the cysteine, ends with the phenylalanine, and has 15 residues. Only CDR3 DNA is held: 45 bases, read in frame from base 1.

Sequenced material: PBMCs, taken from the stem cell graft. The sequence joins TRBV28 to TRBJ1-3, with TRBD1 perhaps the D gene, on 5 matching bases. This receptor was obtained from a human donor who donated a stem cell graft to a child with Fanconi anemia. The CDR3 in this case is CASSPDSSSGNTIYF. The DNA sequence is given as TGTGCCAGCAGTCCCGACAGTAGCTCTGGAAACACCATATATTTT.